This TCR beta chain was obtained from a study of human T cells and chemical hapten exposure. In the study overall: Throughout a study of 20 to 25 weeks, patients underwent weekly scalp administration of diphenylcyclopropenone doses. Largely, small differences in pooled library volume made per-sample TCR yields vary.

TCRdb re-called the RACE reads through MiXCR, storing one row per CDR3 protein. This sample has 85,000 or so distinct CDR3 sequences, with about 10% found just once. This clonotype was seen only a few times. The antigen is undetermined. This sample's time point: patch test 1, 2 weeks after DPC sensitization. Noted treatment: therapeutic diphenylcyclopropenone sensitization with weekly scalp DPC. This CDR3 has 14 amino acids. CDR1 and CDR2 (germline): SGHTA, FQGNSA. Trimming removed 2 bases from V and 7 bases from J; junction bases left unmatched: 5. Study conclusions and caveats: It should be noted that donors had alopecia, so their immune response may differ from healthy people's. There was no change with DPC sensitization in TCRs above 1 in 1000 frequency.

This TCR came from a woman aged 45-65 years with alopecia areata. Some clones in this sample may be carry-over from other donors' samples. The V and J genes are TRBV7-2 and TRBJ2-1; 7 bases match TRBD1. Source: whole blood, taken in connection with sensitization to the hapten diphenylcyclopropenone (DPC). Here the CDR3 DNA reads TGTGCCAGCAGCTTAAGGGCCAGGGGGAATGAGCAGTTCTTC. It encodes CASSLRARGNEQFF.